The clone carrying this T cell receptor (beta chain) has only one observation. Negative magnetic isolation gave CD8+ and CD4+ cells; FACS enriched CD8+ TEMRA. After extraction with the RNeasy kit, roughly 0.45 to 1 ug of the RNA was reverse transcribed using random hexamers. TCRdb reprocessed the immunoSEQ multiplex PCR reads via MiXCR and lists one record per CDR3 protein. The sample has around 170,000 distinct CDR3 sequences; over 90% are singletons. The V end was cut by 0 bases, the J end by 0 bases, with 10 bases between. Germline CDR1 is SGHRS and CDR2 is YFSETQ. The CDR3 length is 17 residues. The data are from a study of CD8 T cells in Susac syndrome.

This TCR was recovered from a human donor with Susac syndrome. This chain joins TRBV5-1 and TRBJ1-6; D not certain. Sequenced material: CD8+ T cells from PBMCs. As DNA, the CDR3 is TGCGCCAGCAGCTTGGACAGCTTGAGCTCCTATAATTCACCCCTCCACTTT. Translation gives CASSLDSLSSYNSPLHF.